The 13 T cell receptor beta chains presented below share a single source sample, sequenced in a study of regulatory T cells in long-lasting Graves disease. Time point denoted: newly diagnosed GD, antithyroid drugs for less than 3 months. RNA extracted from PBMCs served as the sequencing template. Arm-PCR of CDR3 regions and iRepertoire HTBI primers were the basis on which TCR beta libraries were built. TCRdb re-called the multiplex PCR reads with MiXCR, one entry per CDR3 protein. The table includes roughly 430,000 distinct CDR3 sequences, around 17% detected once. This same sample was also taken into another study, of T cells in Graves' hyperthyroidism and ophthalmopathy.

The sample consisted of peripheral blood mononuclear cells (PBMCs), taken at new diagnosis, from a patient treated with antithyroid drugs. These receptors originate from a young woman with Graves disease.

This clonotype showed up many times. The rearrangement joins TRBV12-3 or TRBV12-4 to TRBJ2-7; TRBD1 might be the D (8 bases). This CDR3 is built from 13 residues. V lost 7 bases, J lost 5 bases, and 15 bases lay in between. CDR3 nucleotides: TGTGCCAGCACCCGGACAGGGAGGGACGAGCAGTACTTC. It specifies CASTRTGRDEQYF.

The rearrangement uses TRBV7-9 and TRBJ2-1; possible D gene TRBD2, 5 bases. CDR3 size: 11 residues. Per germline, CDR1 SEHNR and CDR2 FQNEAQ (reference sequence). Trimming took off 5 bases at V and 11 bases at J, with 10 bases between the two ends. For the CDR3, the DNA is TGTGCCAGCAGCCCCGTCGGGAAGCAGTTCTTC. It encodes CASSPVGKQFF.

The sample holds a few counts of this clonotype. CDR3 coding DNA: TGTGCCAGCAGCCGGCGGGGGAAGGGGGCGCCGAACACCATATATTTT. It encodes CASSRRGKGAPNTIYF. This chain uses TRBV2 with TRBJ1-3; 7 bases agree with TRBD1. Germline V gene sequence: CDR1 SNHLY, CDR2 FYNNEI. The trim removed 6 bases at V and 7 bases at J, leaving 15 bases unmatched. This CDR3 region has 16 residues. The whole variable domain, remainder taken from reference TRBV2 and TRBJ1-3, is EPEVTQTPSHQVTQMGQEVILRCVPISNHLYFYWYRQILGQKVEFLVSFYNNEISEKSEIFDDQFSVERPDGSNFTLKIRSTKLEDSAMYFCASSRRGKGAPNTIYFGEGSWLTVV.

There are a few counts of this clonotype. The genes are TRBV2 and TRBJ2-7, with D perhaps matching TRBD1 or TRBD2 (5 bases each). Looked up from germline, CDR1 is SNHLY and CDR2 is FYNNEI. The CDR3 has 10 residues. Trimming removed 3 bases from V and 9 bases from J, with 6 bases in between. CDR3 DNA: TGTGCCAGCAGTGAGGGGGTGCAGTACTTC. Its protein product is CASSEGVQYF.

This clonotype appeared many times. The chain recombines TRBV27 with TRBJ1-5; possibly TRBD1 for D (5 bases). Germline V CDR1 and CDR2: MNHEY, SMNVEV (reference sequence). The CDR3 runs 14 residues. The V end lost 3 bases, the J end lost 3 bases, and 9 bases lay between the germline ends. The CDR3: CASSFAGTNQPQHF. The CDR3 nucleotides are TGTGCCAGCAGTTTTGCAGGGACCAATCAGCCCCAGCATTTT.

This chain links TRBV11-3 with TRBJ2-4; no definite D call. The CDR3 covers 13 residues. In germline, CDR1 is SGHNT, CDR2 YENEEA. The germline V and J ends were trimmed by 10 bases and 0 bases, with 10 bases remaining between them. Here the CDR3 reads CATDRVAKNIQYF. In DNA, the CDR3 is TGTGCCACGGACCGGGTAGCCAAAAACATTCAGTACTTC.

This clonotype was detected many times. The J gene is TRBJ1-2, the V gene TRBV30; unclear D gene. Trimming removed 5 bases at V and 4 bases at J, with 5 bases between. The CDR3 runs 10 residues. Germline CDR1 reads GTSNPN; CDR2 reads SVGIG (reference sequence). The CDR3: CAWEGYGYTF. In DNA, the CDR3 is TGTGCCTGGGAAGGCTATGGCTACACCTTC.

This clonotype was observed at least ten times. The chain joins TRBV12-3 or TRBV12-4 to TRBJ2-6; the D gene is possibly TRBD2 (5 bases). Trimming removed 2 bases at V and 1 base at J, with 6 bases between. The CDR3 extends over 15 amino acids. The CDR3 DNA follows: TGTGCCAGCAGTTTAAGGACTTCTGGGGCCAACGTCCTGACTTTC. This sequence encodes CASSLRTSGANVLTF.

This clonotype was observed a handful of times. The V gene is TRBV15, the J gene TRBJ1-2, with D maybe TRBD1 (6 bases). The CDR3 is 14 residues long. The germline gives CDR1 LNHNV, CDR2 YYDKDF (reference sequence). Trimming took 3 bases from V and 8 from J, leaving 16 bases between them. The CDR3 coding sequence is TGTGCCACCAGCAGCAGAGAGGGGGGAAGGGGCTACACCTTC. Translated, it gives CATSSREGGRGYTF.

In its sample, this clonotype was seen a few times. The CDR3 here is CASALGEAGDNEQFF. Here the CDR3 DNA reads TGTGCCAGCGCCCTGGGGGAGGCGGGAGACAATGAGCAGTTCTTC. The chain links TRBV6-1 to TRBJ2-1; 7 bases align to TRBD2. This CDR3 spans 15 amino acids. V was pared by 8 bases and J by 5 bases, with 12 bases of the junction left unmatched. Germline assignment: CDR1 MNHNS and CDR2 SASEGT.

The chain has TRBV20-1 and TRBJ1-5; 9 positions agree with TRBD1. J lost 0 bases, V lost 6 bases, and 9 bases had no gene match. The CDR3 spans 16 residues. CDR1 DFQATT and CDR2 SNEGSKA come from the germline V gene (reference sequence). The CDR3 DNA follows: TGCAGTGCCTGGGGATGGGACAGGGATAGCAATCAGCCCCAGCATTTT. Its translation: CSAWGWDRDSNQPQHF.

This clonotype was counted a single time. A much larger clonotype is one base distant, so this may be a read error. The rearrangement joins TRBV6-5 to TRBJ2-7; D gene uncertain. CDR1 is MNHEY, CDR2 SVGAGI, per germline. This CDR3 has 15 residues. The CDR3 DNA follows: TGTGCCAGCAGTCACTCGACGGGCTTGATCTACGAGCAGTACTTC. Protein sequence: CASSHSTGLIYEQYF.

The chain carries TRBV5-1 and TRBJ2-7, with D unresolved. CDR1 SGHRS and CDR2 YFSETQ come from the germline V gene. The CDR3 contains 15 residues. Between the trimmed V and J ends, which lost 3 bases and 0 bases, there was a span of 13 bases. The CDR3 is CASSWTWGSSYEQYF. CDR3 nucleotide sequence: TGCGCCAGCAGCTGGACCTGGGGAAGCTCCTACGAGCAGTACTTC.